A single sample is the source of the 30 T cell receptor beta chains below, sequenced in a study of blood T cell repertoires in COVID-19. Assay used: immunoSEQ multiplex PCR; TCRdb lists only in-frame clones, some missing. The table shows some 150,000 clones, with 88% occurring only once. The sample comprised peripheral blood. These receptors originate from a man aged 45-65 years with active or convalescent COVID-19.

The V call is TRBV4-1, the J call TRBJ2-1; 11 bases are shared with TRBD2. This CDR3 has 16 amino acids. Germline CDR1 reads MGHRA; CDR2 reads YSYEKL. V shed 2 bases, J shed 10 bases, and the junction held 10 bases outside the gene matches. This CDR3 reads CASSQTGRSSGREQFF. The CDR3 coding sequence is TGCGCCAGCAGCCAAACAGGGAGGTCTAGCGGGAGGGAGCAGTTCTTC.

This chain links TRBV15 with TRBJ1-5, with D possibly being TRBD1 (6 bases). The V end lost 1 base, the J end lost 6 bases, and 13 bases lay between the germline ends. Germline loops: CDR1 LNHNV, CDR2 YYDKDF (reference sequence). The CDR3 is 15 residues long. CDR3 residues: CATSRARGDFQPQHF. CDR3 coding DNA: TGTGCCACCAGCAGAGCCAGGGGTGATTTTCAGCCCCAGCATTTT.

Here the CDR3 reads CASRQTGTGGYEQYF. As DNA, the CDR3 is TGTGCCAGCAGGCAGACCGGGACAGGGGGCTACGAGCAGTACTTC. The V call is TRBV5-4, the J call TRBJ2-7, with 11 bases identical to TRBD1. Trimming at V came to 5 bases and at J to 3 bases, leaving 7 bases not matched to a gene. The germline V gene encodes CDR1 SGHNT and CDR2 YYREEE (reference sequence). The CDR3 extends over 15 amino acids.

CDR3 protein: CASSPGTSGSYNEQFF. CDR3 sequence (DNA): TGTGCCAGCAGCCCGGGGACTAGCGGGAGTTACAATGAGCAGTTCTTC. V usage is TRBV9 and J usage is TRBJ2-1; 14 bases map to TRBD2. V trimming: 4 bases; J trimming: 4 bases; junction bases outside the gene matches: 4. Germline V gene lookup returns CDR1 SGDLS and CDR2 YYNGEE. The CDR3 totals 16 residues.

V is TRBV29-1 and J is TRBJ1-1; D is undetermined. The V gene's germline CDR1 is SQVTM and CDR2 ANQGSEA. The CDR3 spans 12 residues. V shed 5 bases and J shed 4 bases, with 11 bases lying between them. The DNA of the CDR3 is TGCAGCGTTCTTAGGGAGGGCACTGAAGCTTTCTTT. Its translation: CSVLREGTEAFF.

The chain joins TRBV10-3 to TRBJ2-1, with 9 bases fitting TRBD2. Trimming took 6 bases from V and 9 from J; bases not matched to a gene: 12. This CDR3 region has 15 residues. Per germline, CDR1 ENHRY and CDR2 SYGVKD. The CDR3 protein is CAIRPRGGRESEQFF. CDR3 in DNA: TGTGCCATCAGGCCCCGGGGCGGGAGGGAAAGTGAGCAGTTCTTC.

This CDR3 reads CASSEQAGGFEYF. In DNA form, the CDR3 reads TGTGCCAGCAGTGAACAGGCAGGGGGGTTTGAGTACTTC. This chain links TRBV6-1 with TRBJ2-7, with D possibly matching TRBD1 (7 bases). CDR1 and CDR2 from the germline V gene are MNHNS and SASEGT. With 2 bases removed from V and 11 bases from J, the gap between germline ends came to 16 bases. CDR3 length equals 13 residues.

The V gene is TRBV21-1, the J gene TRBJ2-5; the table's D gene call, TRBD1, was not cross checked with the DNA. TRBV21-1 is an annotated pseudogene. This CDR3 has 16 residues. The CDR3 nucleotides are TGTGCCAGCAGCAAAGCAATCGGAAGTCAGGAAGAGACCCAGTACTTC. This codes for CASSKAIGSQEETQYF.

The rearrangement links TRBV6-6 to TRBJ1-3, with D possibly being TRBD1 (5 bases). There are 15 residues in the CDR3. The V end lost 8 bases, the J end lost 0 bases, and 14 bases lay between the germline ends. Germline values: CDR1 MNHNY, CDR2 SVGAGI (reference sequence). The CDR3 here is CASSKGRGSGNTIYF. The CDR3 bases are TGTGCCAGCTCTAAGGGGAGGGGCTCTGGAAACACCATATATTTT.

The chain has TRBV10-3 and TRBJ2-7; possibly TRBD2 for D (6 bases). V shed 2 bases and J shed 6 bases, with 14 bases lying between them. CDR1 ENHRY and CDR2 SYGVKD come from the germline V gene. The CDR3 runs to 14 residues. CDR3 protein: CAISETDQGLEQYF. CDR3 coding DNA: TGTGCCATCAGTGAGACGGACCAGGGACTCGAGCAGTACTTC.

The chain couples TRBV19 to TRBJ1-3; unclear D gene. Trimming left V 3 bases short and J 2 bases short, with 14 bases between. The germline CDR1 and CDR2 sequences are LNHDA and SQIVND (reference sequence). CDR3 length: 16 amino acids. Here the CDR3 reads CASSIQIGGTGNTIYF. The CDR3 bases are TGTGCCAGTAGTATCCAGATCGGAGGGACTGGAAACACCATATATTTT.

The CDR3, as DNA: TGTGCCAGCAGAAGTGGGGACAAAGACAATGAGCAGTTCTTC. It yields the protein CASRSGDKDNEQFF. The gene calls are TRBV6-6 and TRBJ2-1; D may be TRBD1 (6 bases). V shed 6 bases and J shed 5 bases, with 14 bases lying between them. The CDR3 runs to 14 residues. CDR1 and CDR2 from the germline V gene are MNHNY and SVGAGI (reference sequence).

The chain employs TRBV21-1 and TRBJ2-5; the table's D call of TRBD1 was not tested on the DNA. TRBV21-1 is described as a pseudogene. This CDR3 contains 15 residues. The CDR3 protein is CASSRIQGSQETQYF. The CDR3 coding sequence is TGTGCCAGCAGCAGGATACAGGGGTCGCAAGAGACCCAGTACTTC.

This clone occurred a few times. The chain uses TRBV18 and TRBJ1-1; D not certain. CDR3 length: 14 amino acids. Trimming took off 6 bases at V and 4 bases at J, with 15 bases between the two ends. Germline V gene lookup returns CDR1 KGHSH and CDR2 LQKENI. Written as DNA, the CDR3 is TGTGCCAGCTCGCGATCGGGGTTGGGCACTGAAGCTTTCTTT. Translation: CASSRSGLGTEAFF.

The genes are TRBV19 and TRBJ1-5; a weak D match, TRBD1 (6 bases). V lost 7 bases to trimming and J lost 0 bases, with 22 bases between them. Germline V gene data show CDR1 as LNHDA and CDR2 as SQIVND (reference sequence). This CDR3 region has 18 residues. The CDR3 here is CASTGARGLGYSNQPQHF. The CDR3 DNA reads TGTGCCAGTACAGGGGCCAGAGGGTTGGGCTATAGCAATCAGCCCCAGCATTTT.

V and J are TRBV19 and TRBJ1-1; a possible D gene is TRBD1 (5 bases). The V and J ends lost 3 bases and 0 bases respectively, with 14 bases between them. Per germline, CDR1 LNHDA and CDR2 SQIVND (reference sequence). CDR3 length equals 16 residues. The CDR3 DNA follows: TGTGCCAGTAGTATCGGGGGGTTGGACCTGAACACTGAAGCTTTCTTT. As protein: CASSIGGLDLNTEAFF. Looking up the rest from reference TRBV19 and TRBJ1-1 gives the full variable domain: DGGITQSPKYLFRKEGQNVTLSCEQNLNHDAMYWYRQDPGQGLRLIYYSQIVNDFQKGDIAEGYSVSREKKESFPLTVTSAQKNPTAFYLCASSIGGLDLNTEAFFGQGTRLTVV.

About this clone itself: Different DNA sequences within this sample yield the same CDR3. The CDR3 region is CSVEGRVNTEAFF. The CDR3, as DNA: TGCAGCGTTGAAGGGCGGGTGAACACTGAAGCTTTCTTT. The chain combines TRBV29-1 with TRBJ1-1; D call uncertain. Germline V gene lookup returns CDR1 SQVTM and CDR2 ANQGSEA. Between the trimmed V and J ends, which lost 1 base and 0 bases, there was a span of 6 bases. The CDR3 contains 13 residues. The variable domain in full, with the rest retrieved from reference TRBV29-1 and TRBJ1-1, is SAVISQKPSRDICQRGTSLTIQCQVDSQVTMMFWYRQQPGQSLTLIATANQGSEATYESGFVIDKFPISRPNLTFSTLTVSNMSPEDSSIYLCSVEGRVNTEAFFGQGTRLTVV.

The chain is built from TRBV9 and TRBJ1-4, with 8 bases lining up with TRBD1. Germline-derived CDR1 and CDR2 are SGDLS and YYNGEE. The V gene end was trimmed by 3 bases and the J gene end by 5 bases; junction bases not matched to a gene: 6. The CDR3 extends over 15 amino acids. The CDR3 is CASSGPGQENEKLFF. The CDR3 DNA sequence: TGTGCCAGCAGCGGACCGGGACAGGAGAATGAAAAACTGTTTTTT.

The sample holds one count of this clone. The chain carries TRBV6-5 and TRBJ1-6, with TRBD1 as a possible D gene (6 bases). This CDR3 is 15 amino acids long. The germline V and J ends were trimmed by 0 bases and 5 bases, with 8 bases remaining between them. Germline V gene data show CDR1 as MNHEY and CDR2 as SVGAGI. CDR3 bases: TGTGCCAGCAGTTACTCGAACAGGGATAATTCACCCCTCCACTTT. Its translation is CASSYSNRDNSPLHF.

The CDR3 protein is CASLIRSTDTQYF. CDR3 nucleotide sequence: TGTGCCAGCCTTATTCGGAGCACAGATACGCAGTATTTT. This chain uses TRBV2 with TRBJ2-3; unclear D gene. V was cut by 8 bases and J by 0 bases, with 9 bases left in between. CDR3 length equals 13 residues. The germline V gene encodes CDR1 SNHLY and CDR2 FYNNEI.

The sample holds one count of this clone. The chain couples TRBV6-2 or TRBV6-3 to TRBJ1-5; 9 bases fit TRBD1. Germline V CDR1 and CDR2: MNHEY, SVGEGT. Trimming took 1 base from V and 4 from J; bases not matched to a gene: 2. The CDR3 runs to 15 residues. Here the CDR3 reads CASSYLGQGNQPQHF. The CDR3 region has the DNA TGTGCCAGCAGTTACTTGGGACAGGGAAATCAGCCCCAGCATTTT.

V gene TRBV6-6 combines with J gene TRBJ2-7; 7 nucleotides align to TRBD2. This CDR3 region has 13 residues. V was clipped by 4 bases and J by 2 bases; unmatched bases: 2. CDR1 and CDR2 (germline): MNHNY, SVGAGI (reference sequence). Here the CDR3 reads CASSSGGPYEQYF. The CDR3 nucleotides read TGTGCCAGCAGTTCGGGAGGACCCTACGAGCAGTACTTC.

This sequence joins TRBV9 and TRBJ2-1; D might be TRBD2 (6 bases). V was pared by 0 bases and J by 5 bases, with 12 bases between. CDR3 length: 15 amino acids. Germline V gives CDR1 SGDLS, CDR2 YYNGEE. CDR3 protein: CASSVVGSGNNEQFF. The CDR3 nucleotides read TGTGCCAGCAGCGTAGTAGGTAGCGGCAACAATGAGCAGTTCTTC.

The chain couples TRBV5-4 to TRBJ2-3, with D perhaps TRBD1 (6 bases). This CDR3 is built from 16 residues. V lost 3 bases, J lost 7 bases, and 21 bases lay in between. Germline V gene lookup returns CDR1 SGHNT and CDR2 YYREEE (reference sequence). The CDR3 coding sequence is TGTGCCAGCAGCTCAGACGGACAGTCCCTGAGAAATACGCAGTATTTT. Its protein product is CASSSDGQSLRNTQYF. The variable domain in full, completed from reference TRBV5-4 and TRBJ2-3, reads ETGVTQSPTHLIKTRGQQVTLRCSSQSGHNTVSWYQQALGQGPQFIFQYYREEENGRGNFPPRFSGLQFPNYSSELNVNALELDDSALYLCASSSDGQSLRNTQYFGPGTRLTVL.

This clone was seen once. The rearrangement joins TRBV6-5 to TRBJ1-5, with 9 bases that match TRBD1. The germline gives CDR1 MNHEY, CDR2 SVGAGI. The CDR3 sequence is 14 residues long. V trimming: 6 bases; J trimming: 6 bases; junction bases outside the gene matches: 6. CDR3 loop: CASSGTGTVQPQHF. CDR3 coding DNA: TGTGCCAGCAGCGGGACAGGGACAGTTCAGCCCCAGCATTTT.

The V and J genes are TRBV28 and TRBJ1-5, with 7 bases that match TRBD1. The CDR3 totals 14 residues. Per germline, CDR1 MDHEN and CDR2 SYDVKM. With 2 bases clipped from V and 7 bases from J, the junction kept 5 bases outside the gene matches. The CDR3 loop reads CASSLRQGEQPQHF. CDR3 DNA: TGTGCCAGCAGTTTAAGGCAGGGGGAACAGCCCCAGCATTTT.

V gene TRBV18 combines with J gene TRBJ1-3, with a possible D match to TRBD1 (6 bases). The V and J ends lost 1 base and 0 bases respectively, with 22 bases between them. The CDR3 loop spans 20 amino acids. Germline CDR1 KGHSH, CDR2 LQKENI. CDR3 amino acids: CASSPQAQMFRDNSGNTIYF. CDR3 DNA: TGTGCCAGCTCACCACAAGCACAAATGTTCCGGGACAACTCTGGAAACACCATATATTTT.

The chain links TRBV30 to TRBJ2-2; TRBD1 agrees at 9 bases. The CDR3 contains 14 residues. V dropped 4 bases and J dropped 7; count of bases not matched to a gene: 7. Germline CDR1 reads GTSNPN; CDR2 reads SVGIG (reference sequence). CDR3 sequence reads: CAWKGDRGYGELFF. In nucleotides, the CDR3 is TGTGCCTGGAAGGGAGACAGGGGGTACGGGGAGCTGTTTTTT.

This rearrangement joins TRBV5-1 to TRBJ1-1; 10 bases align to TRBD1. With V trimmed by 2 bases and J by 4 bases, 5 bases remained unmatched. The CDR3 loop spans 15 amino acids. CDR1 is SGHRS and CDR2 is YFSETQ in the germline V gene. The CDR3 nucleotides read TGCGCCAGCAGCTTCTTCGGACAGGGGGGCACTGAAGCTTTCTTT. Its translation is CASSFFGQGGTEAFF.

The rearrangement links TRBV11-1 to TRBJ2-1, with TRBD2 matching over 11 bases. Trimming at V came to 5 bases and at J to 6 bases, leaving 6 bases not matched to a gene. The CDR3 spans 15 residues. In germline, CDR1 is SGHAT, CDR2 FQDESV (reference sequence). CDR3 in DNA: TGTGCCAGCAGCCGTCCTAGCGGGAGGCTCAATGAGCAGTTCTTC. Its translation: CASSRPSGRLNEQFF.